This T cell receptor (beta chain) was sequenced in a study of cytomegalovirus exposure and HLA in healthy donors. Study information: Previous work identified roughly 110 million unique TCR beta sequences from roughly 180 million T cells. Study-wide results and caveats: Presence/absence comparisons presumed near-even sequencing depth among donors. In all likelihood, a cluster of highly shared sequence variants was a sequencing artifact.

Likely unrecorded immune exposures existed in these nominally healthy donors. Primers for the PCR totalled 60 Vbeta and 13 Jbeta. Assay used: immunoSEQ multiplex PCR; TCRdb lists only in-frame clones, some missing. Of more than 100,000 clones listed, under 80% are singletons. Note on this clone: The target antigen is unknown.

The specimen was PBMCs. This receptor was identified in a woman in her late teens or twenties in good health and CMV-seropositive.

Here the CDR3 reads CATSRRQGSNQPQHF. Written as DNA, the CDR3 is TGTGCCACCAGCAGGCGACAGGGTAGCAATCAGCCCCAGCATTTT. V is TRBV15 and J is TRBJ1-5; the match to TRBD1 covers 7 bases. This CDR3 has 15 residues. Losses at the gene ends were 3 bases for V and 0 bases for J; bases not matched to a gene: 2. Germline V gene data show CDR1 as LNHNV and CDR2 as YYDKDF (reference sequence).